This is a list of T cell receptor beta chains from one sample in a study of T cells in Graves' hyperthyroidism and ophthalmopathy. TCRdb called the multiplex PCR reads again in MiXCR, with one record for every CDR3 protein. Here the sample spans 640,000 or so distinct CDR3 sequences, 11% to 15% being singletons. The sample comprised blood. Every receptor here comes from a woman aged 18-29 years with Graves' ophthalmopathy. Each CDR3 is given with its conserved first and last residue. A D gene is named only where the DNA matches it firmly. Part of the rows lack a size; the others show once, few, many or a class for expanded clones.

v_gene	j_gene	abundance	d_gene	CDR3nt	CDR3aa
TRBV29-1	TRBJ1-2	few	TRBD1	TGCAGCGTTGGTGGGGACAGCAGGGAGGGCTACACCTTC	CSVGGDSREGYTF
TRBV9	TRBJ2-2	many	TRBD2	TGTGCCAGCAGCGTAGGACTAGCGGGAGTCGCCGGGGAGCTGTTTTTT	CASSVGLAGVAGELFF
TRBV15	TRBJ1-3	many	.	TGTGCCACCAGCAGAGATCTCAGCGGCTTCTCTGGAAACACCATATATTTT	CATSRDLSGFSGNTIYF
TRBV11-2	TRBJ2-4	many	TRBD1	TGTGCCAGCAGCTTAGGAGTTGGACAGGGGAAAAACATTCAGTACTTC	CASSLGVGQGKNIQYF
TRBV19	TRBJ2-7	few	TRBD2	TGTGCCAGTAGTATAGAACCTAGCGGACCCTACGAGCAGTACTTC	CASSIEPSGPYEQYF
TRBV3-1	TRBJ1-2	many	.	TGTGCCAGCAGCCCACCAGACAGAAGACTCTATGGCTACACCTTC	CASSPPDRRLYGYTF
TRBV7-2	TRBJ2-7	many	TRBD2	TGTGCCAGCAGCTTAAGCGGGGACTACGAGCAGTACTTC	CASSLSGDYEQYF
TRBV2	TRBJ1-5	many	.	TGTGCCAGCAGCCTTTTCGGTCAGCCCCAGCATTTT	CASSLFGQPQHF
TRBV7-8	TRBJ2-1	many	TRBD2	TGTGCCAGTAGGATCACTAGCGGGAGTGAGAATGAGCAGTTCTTC	CASRITSGSENEQFF
TRBV7-3	TRBJ1-6	many	TRBD1	TGTGCCAGCAGCTCCGGACAGGATTCACCCCTCCACTTT	CASSSGQDSPLHF
TRBV27	TRBJ1-5	many	TRBD1	TGTGCCAGCAGTCCGCTCGGACAGGGGGCCTCTCAGCCCCAGCATTTT	CASSPLGQGASQPQHF
TRBV28	TRBJ2-2	many	.	TGTGCCAGCAGTTTAGGAGGGGGTGTGAACACCGGGGAGCTGTTTTTT	CASSLGGGVNTGELFF
TRBV11-2	TRBJ2-5	many	.	TGTGCCAGCAGCCGATCGGTAGGGATCTCGAAGACCCAGTACTTC	CASSRSVGISKTQYF
TRBV4-1	TRBJ2-1	.	.	TGCGCCAGCAGCCAAGATATGGCCAGAGGGAATGAGCAGTTCTTC	CASSQDMARGNEQFF
TRBV15	TRBJ2-7	many	.	TGTGCCACCAGCAGAGATACCGGGCCCTACGAGCAGTACTTC	CATSRDTGPYEQYF
TRBV10-3	TRBJ2-1	.	TRBD2	TGTGCCATCAGTGACCGGACTAGCGGGATAGGCAATGAGCAGTTCTTC	CAISDRTSGIGNEQFF
TRBV6-5	TRBJ2-3	.	TRBD2	TGTGCCAGCAGTTATGGGACTAGCGGTGCAGATACGCAGTATTTT	CASSYGTSGADTQYF
TRBV7-2	TRBJ1-5	.	TRBD1	TGTGCCAGCAGTTGGTCGACAGGGCGGGCTCAGCCCCAGCATTTT	CASSWSTGRAQPQHF
TRBV27	TRBJ2-2	many	TRBD1	TGTGCCAGCGCTCGGAACAGGGGCGACACCGGGGAGCTGTTTTTT	CASARNRGDTGELFF
TRBV4-1	TRBJ1-5	.	TRBD1	TGCGCCAGCAGCCAAGATAGGAACAGGGGGCATGGACAGCCCCAGCATTTT	CASSQDRNRGHGQPQHF
TRBV10-3	TRBJ2-5	.	.	TGTGCCATCAGCCTTAACTTCAGAGAGACCCAGTACTTC	CAISLNFRETQYF
TRBV12-3/TRBV12-4	TRBJ2-1	many	TRBD1	TGTGCCAGCAGCACCACAGGGGGCGTGAATGAGCAGTTCTTC	CASSTTGGVNEQFF